This is a list of T cell receptor beta chains from one sample in a study of T cell responses to AZD1222 COVID-19 vaccine. Measured with immunoSEQ multiplex PCR; TCRdb has only the in-frame clones, and not every one. The sample holds around 120,000 clones, 85% to 95% seen once. This material consisted of peripheral blood, taken on day 0 of AZD1222 vaccination. Receptors were obtained from an adult in good health. The CDR3 runs from the conserved cysteine through the conserved F or W. A D gene is named only where the DNA matches it firmly. Size values are once, few and many counts, or a class for expanded clones, and some rows have none.

D	size	V	J	CDR3	DNA
NA	NA	TRBV28	TRBJ2-1	CASSLASPRGEGGSYNEQFF	TGTGCCAGCAGCCTAGCCTCTCCCAGGGGCGAGGGGGGCTCCTACAATGAGCAGTTCTTC
TRBD1	NA	TRBV7-3	TRBJ2-1	CASSRDRSYNEQFF	TGTGCCAGCAGTCGGGACAGGAGTTACAATGAGCAGTTCTTC
NA	NA	TRBV30	TRBJ1-2	CAWRETGRDYGYTF	TGTGCCTGGAGGGAGACCGGTAGGGACTATGGCTACACCTTC
NA	NA	TRBV30	TRBJ1-3	CAWAVNSGNTIYF	TGTGCCTGGGCCGTGAACTCTGGAAACACCATATATTTT
NA	NA	TRBV6-1	TRBJ1-5	CASSEVPRFQPQHF	TGTGCCAGCAGTGAAGTTCCCAGGTTCCAGCCCCAGCATTTT
NA	NA	TRBV19	TRBJ2-1	CASSSSPYAAGFEQFF	TGTGCCAGTAGTAGTTCCCCTTACGCTGCAGGTTTTGAGCAGTTCTTC
NA	NA	TRBV28	TRBJ1-5	CASSFSQLQPQHF	TGTGCCAGCAGTTTCTCGCAATTACAGCCCCAGCATTTT
TRBD1	once	TRBV5-1	TRBJ2-1	CASSLEGATPYNEQFF	TGCGCCAGCAGCTTGGAGGGGGCTACGCCCTACAATGAGCAGTTCTTC
TRBD2	NA	TRBV30	TRBJ2-7	CAWSLASGRAKYEQYF	TGTGCCTGGAGCCTAGCTAGCGGGAGGGCGAAATACGAGCAGTACTTC
NA	once	TRBV12-3/TRBV12-4	TRBJ2-5	CASRGETQYF	TGTGCCAGCCGTGGGGAGACCCAGTACTTC
NA	NA	TRBV21-1	TRBJ2-4	CASSKARLAKNIQYF	TGTGCCAGCAGCAAAGCGAGACTAGCCAAAAACATTCAGTACTTC
NA	few	TRBV2	TRBJ2-7	CASSVAVEQYF	TGTGCCAGCAGTGTGGCCGTAGAGCAGTACTTC
NA	once	TRBV29-1	TRBJ2-7	CSVLPGPTYEQYF	TGCAGCGTCTTACCGGGACCGACCTACGAGCAGTACTTC
NA	NA	TRBV30	TRBJ1-5	CAWSLQGGNQPQHF	TGTGCCTGGAGTTTACAGGGAGGCAATCAGCCCCAGCATTTT
NA	NA	TRBV29-1	TRBJ2-3	CSVPFTDTQYF	TGCAGCGTTCCTTTCACAGATACGCAGTATTTT
NA	NA	TRBV6-5	TRBJ2-7	CASRPTRSSYEQYF	TGTGCCAGCAGACCGACGAGGAGCTCCTACGAGCAGTACTTC
NA	NA	TRBV18	TRBJ2-1	CASGRRNEQFF	TGTGCCAGCGGACGTCGGAATGAGCAGTTCTTC
NA	NA	TRBV10-3	TRBJ2-3	CAIRSGPGLADTQYF	TGTGCCATCAGGAGCGGGCCGGGTCTCGCAGATACGCAGTATTTT
TRBD1	NA	TRBV11-2	TRBJ2-5	CASSRGQNRKTQYF	TGTGCCAGCAGCCGGGGACAGAACAGGAAGACCCAGTACTTC
TRBD2	NA	TRBV28	TRBJ2-1	CASTSGTSGDGNEQFF	TGTGCCAGCACCTCGGGGACTAGCGGGGACGGCAATGAGCAGTTCTTC
TRBD1	NA	TRBV11-2	TRBJ2-1	CASSSHPGQGGNEQFF	TGTGCCAGCAGCTCGCACCCGGGACAGGGTGGCAATGAGCAGTTCTTC
NA	NA	TRBV27	TRBJ1-1	CASTPGGTNTEAFF	TGTGCCAGCACCCCTGGGGGCACGAACACTGAAGCTTTCTTT
NA	NA	TRBV4-1	TRBJ1-4	CASSQESRGAEKLFF	TGCGCCAGCAGCCAAGAATCCCGGGGAGCAGAAAAACTGTTTTTT
NA	once	TRBV7-9	TRBJ1-2	CASSLTALGGYTF	TGTGCCAGCAGCTTAACGGCGCTCGGGGGCTACACCTTC
NA	NA	TRBV12-5	TRBJ2-7	CASGSTRDVEDYEQYF	TGTGCTAGTGGTTCAACCCGGGACGTGGAAGATTACGAGCAGTACTTC
NA	NA	TRBV19	TRBJ1-2	CASRDRGSYGYTF	TGTGCCAGTCGGGACCGAGGATCCTATGGCTACACCTTC
NA	NA	TRBV10-1	TRBJ2-2	CASSESRGGTGELFF	TGCGCCAGCAGTGAGTCGAGGGGGGGGACCGGGGAGCTGTTTTTT
NA	NA	TRBV27	TRBJ2-7	CASSTGLDEQYF	TGTGCCAGCAGTACAGGGTTGGATGAGCAGTACTTC